This TCR beta chain came from a study of blood T cell repertoires in COVID-19. The germline V gene encodes CDR1 SNHLY and CDR2 FYNNEI. The CDR3 has 16 residues. V was pared by 6 bases and J by 4 bases, with 13 bases of the junction left unmatched. Clones were sequenced by immunoSEQ multiplex PCR, and TCRdb holds only the in-frame ones, with some missing. The sample shows about 320,000 clones, roughly 90% of them seen only once. This TCR was sampled from a man aged 55 to 70 who had recovered from COVID-19. The chain recombines TRBV2 with TRBJ2-7, with 9 bases that match TRBD2. Sequenced input: PBMCs or T cells enriched from blood (not recorded which). This chain's CDR3 is CASRDSGSQGNYEQYF. CDR3 bases: TGTGCCAGCAGGGATAGCGGGAGCCAAGGTAATTACGAGCAGTACTTC.